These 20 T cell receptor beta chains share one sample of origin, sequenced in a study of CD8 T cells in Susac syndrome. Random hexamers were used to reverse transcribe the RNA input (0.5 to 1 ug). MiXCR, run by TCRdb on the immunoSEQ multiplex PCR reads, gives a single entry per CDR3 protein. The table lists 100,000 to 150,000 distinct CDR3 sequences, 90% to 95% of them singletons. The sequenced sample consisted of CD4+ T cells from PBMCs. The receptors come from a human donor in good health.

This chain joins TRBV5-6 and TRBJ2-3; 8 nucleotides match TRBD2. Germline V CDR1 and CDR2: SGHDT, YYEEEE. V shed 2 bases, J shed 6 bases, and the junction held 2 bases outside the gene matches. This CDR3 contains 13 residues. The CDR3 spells CASSLAGADTQYF. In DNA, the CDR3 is TGTGCCAGCAGCTTAGCGGGAGCGGATACGCAGTATTTT. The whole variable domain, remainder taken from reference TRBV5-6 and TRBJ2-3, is DAGVTQSPTHLIKTRGQQVTLRCSPKSGHDTVSWYQQALGQGPQFIFQYYEEEERQRGNFPDRFSGHQFPNYSSELNVNALLLGDSALYLCASSLAGADTQYFGPGTRLTVL.

The CDR3 reads CASSSERLPQHF. CDR3 sequence (DNA): TGTGCCAGCAGTTCCGAACGGCTGCCCCAGCATTTT. The chain employs TRBV12-3 or TRBV12-4 and TRBJ1-5; D remains ambiguous. The V gene lost 4 bases and the J gene lost 9 bases, with 10 bases spanning the gap. The CDR3 consists of 12 residues.

In DNA form, the CDR3 reads TGCAGTGCTAGAGATATTGGGGCCTCGGCGGTAGGTGGCTACACCTTC. Protein product: CSARDIGASAVGGYTF. This chain uses TRBV20-1 with TRBJ1-2; D is possibly TRBD1 (5 bases). The CDR3 has 16 amino acids. Germline CDR1 is DFQATT and CDR2 is SNEGSKA (reference sequence). The ends were cut back, 0 bases at V and 7 bases at J, with 21 bases in the middle.

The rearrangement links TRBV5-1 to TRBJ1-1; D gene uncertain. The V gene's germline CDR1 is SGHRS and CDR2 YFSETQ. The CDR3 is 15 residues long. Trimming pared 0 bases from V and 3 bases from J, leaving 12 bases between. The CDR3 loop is CASSLESYSDTEAFF. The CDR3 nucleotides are TGCGCCAGCAGCTTGGAATCCTACTCCGACACTGAAGCTTTCTTT.

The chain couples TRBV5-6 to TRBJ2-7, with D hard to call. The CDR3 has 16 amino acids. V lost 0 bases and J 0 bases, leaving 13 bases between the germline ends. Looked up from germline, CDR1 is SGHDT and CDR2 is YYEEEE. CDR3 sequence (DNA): TGTGCCAGCAGCTTGGCCTCGGCTCCAAGCTCCTACGAGCAGTACTTC. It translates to CASSLASAPSSYEQYF.

CDR3 sequence reads: CSASGNTGELFF. CDR3 in DNA: TGCAGTGCCAGCGGAAACACCGGGGAGCTGTTTTTT. The rearrangement joins TRBV20-1 to TRBJ2-2, with D possibly being TRBD2 (5 bases). V lost 6 bases, J lost 2 bases, and 7 bases lay in between. The CDR3 loop spans 12 amino acids. CDR1 is DFQATT and CDR2 is SNEGSKA in the germline V gene (reference sequence).

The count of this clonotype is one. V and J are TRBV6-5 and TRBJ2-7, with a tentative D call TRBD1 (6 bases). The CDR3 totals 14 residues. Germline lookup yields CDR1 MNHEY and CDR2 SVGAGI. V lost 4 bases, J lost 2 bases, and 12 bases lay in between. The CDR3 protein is CASSSLGQAYEQYF. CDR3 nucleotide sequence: TGTGCCAGCAGTTCGCTGGGACAAGCCTACGAGCAGTACTTC.

The CDR3 DNA reads TGTGCCAGCAGCTTAGCGGGCAGGTCCACAGATACGCAGTATTTT. It codes for CASSLAGRSTDTQYF. The chain recombines TRBV7-2 with TRBJ2-3; D is unclear. The CDR3 loop spans 15 amino acids. V was clipped by 0 bases and J by 2 bases, with 9 bases between them. CDR1 SGHTA and CDR2 FQGNSA come from the germline V gene.

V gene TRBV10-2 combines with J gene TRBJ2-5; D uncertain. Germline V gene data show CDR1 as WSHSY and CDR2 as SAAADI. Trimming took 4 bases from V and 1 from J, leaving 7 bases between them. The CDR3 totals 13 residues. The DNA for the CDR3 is TGCGCCAGCAGTGGACCCCTCCAAGAGACCCAGTACTTC. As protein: CASSGPLQETQYF.

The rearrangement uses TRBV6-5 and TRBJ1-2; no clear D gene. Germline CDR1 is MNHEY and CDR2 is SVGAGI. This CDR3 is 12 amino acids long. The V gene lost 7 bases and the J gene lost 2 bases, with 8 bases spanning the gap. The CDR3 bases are TGTGCCAGCAAGGCGTTAAACTATGGCTACACCTTC. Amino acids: CASKALNYGYTF.

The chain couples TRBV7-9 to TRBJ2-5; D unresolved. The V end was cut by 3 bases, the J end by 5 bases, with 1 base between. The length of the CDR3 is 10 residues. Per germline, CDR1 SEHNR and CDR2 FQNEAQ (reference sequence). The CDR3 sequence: CASSLETQYF. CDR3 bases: TGTGCCAGCAGCTTGGAGACCCAGTACTTC.

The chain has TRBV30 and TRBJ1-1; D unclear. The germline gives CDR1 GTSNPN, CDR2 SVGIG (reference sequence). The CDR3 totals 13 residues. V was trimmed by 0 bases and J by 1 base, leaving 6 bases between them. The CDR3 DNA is TGTGCCTGGAGTGTAACCGAGAACACTGAAGCTTTCTTT. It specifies CAWSVTENTEAFF.

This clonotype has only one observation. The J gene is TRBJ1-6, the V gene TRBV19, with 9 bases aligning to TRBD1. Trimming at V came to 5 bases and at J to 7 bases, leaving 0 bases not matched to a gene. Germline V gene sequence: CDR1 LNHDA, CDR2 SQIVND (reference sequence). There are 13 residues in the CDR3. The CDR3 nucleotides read TGTGCCAGTAGTGGACAGGGGAATTCACCCCTCCACTTT. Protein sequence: CASSGQGNSPLHF.

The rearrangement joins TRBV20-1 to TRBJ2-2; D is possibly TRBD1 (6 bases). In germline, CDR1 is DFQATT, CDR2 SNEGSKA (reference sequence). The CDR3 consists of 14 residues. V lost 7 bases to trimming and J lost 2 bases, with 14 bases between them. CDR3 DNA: TGCAGTGTCAGGGGCAGGTATAACACCGGGGAGCTGTTTTTT. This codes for CSVRGRYNTGELFF.

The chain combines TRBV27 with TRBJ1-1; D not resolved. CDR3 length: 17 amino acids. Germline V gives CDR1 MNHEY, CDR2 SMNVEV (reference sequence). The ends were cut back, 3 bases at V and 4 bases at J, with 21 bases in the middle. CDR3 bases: TGTGCCAGCAGTTTCAGTCAGGCGGTGGTTGTGGGCACTGAAGCTTTCTTT. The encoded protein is CASSFSQAVVVGTEAFF.

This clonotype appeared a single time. The CDR3 DNA follows: TGTGCCAGCAGTTCCGGGGGGGCTGGAGATACGCAGTATTTT. It encodes CASSSGGAGDTQYF. The rearrangement links TRBV28 to TRBJ2-3; 8 positions match TRBD2. V lost 4 bases, J lost 5 bases, and 5 bases stayed unmatched. Germline V lookup: CDR1 MDHEN, CDR2 SYDVKM. The CDR3 has 14 residues.

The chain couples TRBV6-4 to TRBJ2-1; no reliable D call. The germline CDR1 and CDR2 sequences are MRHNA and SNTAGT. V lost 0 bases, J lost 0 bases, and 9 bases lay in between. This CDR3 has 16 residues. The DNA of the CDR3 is TGTGCCAGCAGTGACTCCACTACCGGCTCCTACAATGAGCAGTTCTTC. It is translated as CASSDSTTGSYNEQFF.

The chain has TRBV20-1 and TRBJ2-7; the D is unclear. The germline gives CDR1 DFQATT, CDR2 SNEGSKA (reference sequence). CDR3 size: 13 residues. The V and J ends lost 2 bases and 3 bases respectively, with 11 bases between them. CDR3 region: CSARYGPGYEQYF. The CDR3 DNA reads TGCAGTGCTAGATACGGGCCAGGCTACGAGCAGTACTTC.

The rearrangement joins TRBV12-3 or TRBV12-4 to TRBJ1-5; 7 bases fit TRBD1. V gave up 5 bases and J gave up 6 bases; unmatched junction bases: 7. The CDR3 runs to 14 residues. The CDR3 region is CASSRGQATQPQHF. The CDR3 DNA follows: TGTGCCAGCAGTCGAGGACAGGCGACTCAGCCCCAGCATTTT.

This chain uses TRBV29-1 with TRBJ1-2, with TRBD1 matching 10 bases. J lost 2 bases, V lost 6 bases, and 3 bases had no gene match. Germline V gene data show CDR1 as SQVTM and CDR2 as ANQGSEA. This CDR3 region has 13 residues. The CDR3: CSVGQGRNYGYTF. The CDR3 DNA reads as TGCAGCGTGGGACAGGGGCGAAACTATGGCTACACCTTC.